This TCR beta chain originates from a study of control samples from healthy donors and cancer patients. This clone was observed once. Germline V gene lookup returns CDR1 MNHEY and CDR2 SVGAGI. The CDR3 covers 15 residues. V lost 4 bases and J lost 5, with 12 bases in between. Assay: immunoSEQ multiplex PCR; the TCRdb copy retains only in-frame clones and omits some. This table has about 180,000 clones, roughly 92% appearing once. The chain has TRBV6-5 and TRBJ1-6; unclear D gene. This receptor was obtained from a man under 40 in good health. Sequenced sample: blood. The CDR3 DNA reads as TGTGCCAGCAGTTTCCTTGGATCTAATAATTCACCCCTCCACTTT. Translating it yields CASSFLGSNNSPLHF.